The 18 T cell receptor beta chains in this list originate from one sample, sequenced in a study of blood T cell repertoires in COVID-19 (dated by TCRdb to 2020 to 2021). The library relied on the immunoSEQ multiplex PCR assay. Held by TCRdb, this immuneACCESS table contains in-frame sequences only and omits some clones. Under half of the omission traces to an unresolved V gene where checked; the cause of the rest is unknown. A total of some 250,000 clones appear in this sample, around 88% of them only once. Under 2% of the sample belongs to the ten largest clones. Sequenced sample: peripheral blood. These receptors were taken from a man aged 25 to 40 with active or convalescent COVID-19.

V usage is TRBV6-2 or TRBV6-3 and J usage is TRBJ2-1; TRBD2 agrees at 13 bases. Trimming at V came to 6 bases and at J to 7 bases, leaving 6 bases not matched to a gene. Germline V gives CDR1 MNHEY, CDR2 SVGEGT. The CDR3 loop spans 15 amino acids. The CDR3 DNA sequence: TGTGCCAGCAGCGGGACTAGCGGGGCGAATAATGAGCAGTTCTTC. Translation: CASSGTSGANNEQFF.

This clone was counted a single time. The gene calls are TRBV7-2 and TRBJ2-2; D not resolved. From germline, CDR1 is SGHTA and CDR2 FQGNSA. The CDR3 spans 12 residues. Trimming cost V 5 bases and J 7 bases, with 8 bases left between them. In nucleotides, the CDR3 is TGTGCCAGCAGCAAGTCTAGCGGGGAGCTGTTTTTT. Its translation: CASSKSSGELFF.

The rearrangement uses TRBV4-3 and TRBJ2-7; D perhaps matches TRBD2 (7 bases). The CDR3 totals 15 residues. Trimming cost V 4 bases and J 3 bases, with 16 bases left between them. The germline V gene encodes CDR1 LGHNA and CDR2 YSLEER. The CDR3 protein is CASSLVEGGGYEQYF. Here the CDR3 DNA reads TGCGCCAGCAGCCTTGTGGAGGGGGGGGGCTACGAGCAGTACTTC.

For this clone: Other DNA sequences in this specimen translate into the identical CDR3. This sequence joins TRBV27 and TRBJ1-4, with TRBD1 identical over 10 bases. In germline, CDR1 is MNHEY, CDR2 SMNVEV (reference sequence). The CDR3 totals 14 residues. The junction had 3 bases not matched to a gene; V was cut back by 5 bases and J by 6 bases. As DNA, the CDR3 is TGTGCCAGCAGTCTAGGGACAGGGGATGAAAAACTGTTTTTT. Amino acids: CASSLGTGDEKLFF.

Comment on this clone: This CDR3 is also generated by other DNA sequences in the sample. This chain links TRBV2 with TRBJ1-5, with no clear D. Per germline, CDR1 SNHLY and CDR2 FYNNEI. CDR3 length: 13 residues. V was shortened by 4 bases and J by 1 base, with 5 bases between the two germline ends. The CDR3 DNA sequence: TGTGCCAGCAGTGTCTACAGCAATCAGCCCCAGCATTTT. Translating it yields CASSVYSNQPQHF.

This chain links TRBV7-9 with TRBJ1-1, with 7 bases that match TRBD1. V shed 5 bases and J 3 bases; nucleotides not matched to a gene: 9. The V gene's germline CDR1 is SEHNR and CDR2 FQNEAQ (reference sequence). The CDR3 is 15 residues long. CDR3 nucleotide sequence: TGTGCCAGCAGCCCTAGGACAGGAGAAGACACTGAAGCTTTCTTT. Protein sequence: CASSPRTGEDTEAFF.

The J gene is TRBJ2-5, the V gene TRBV7-3; TRBD2 matches at 16 bases. Losses at the gene ends were 2 bases for V and 4 bases for J; bases not matched to a gene: 4. The CDR3 is 17 amino acids. CDR1 is SGHTA and CDR2 is FQGTGA in the germline V gene. The CDR3 is CASSLYGTSGGAETQYF. The CDR3 coding sequence is TGTGCCAGCAGCTTATACGGGACTAGCGGGGGGGCAGAGACCCAGTACTTC.

The rearrangement joins TRBV9 to TRBJ1-2; D ambiguous. CDR1 is SGDLS and CDR2 is YYNGEE in the germline V gene. Trimming shortened V by 0 bases and J by 8 bases, and 20 bases separated the two germline ends. This CDR3 region has 16 residues. The CDR3 bases are TGTGCCAGCAGCGTAGATGATAGACACCCAATGACGGGCTACACCTTC. This gives the protein CASSVDDRHPMTGYTF.

This chain joins TRBV19 and TRBJ1-2, with 8 positions matching TRBD1. J gave up 4 bases and V 5 bases, and 9 bases lay outside the gene matches. The CDR3 is made up of 15 amino acids. Germline loops: CDR1 LNHDA, CDR2 SQIVND (reference sequence). CDR3 in amino acids: CASSDPGQAPYGYTF. The CDR3 DNA sequence: TGTGCCAGTAGTGACCCGGGACAGGCCCCCTATGGCTACACCTTC.

V and J are TRBV9 and TRBJ1-1; unclear D gene. Trimming cost V 4 bases and J 6 bases, with 13 bases left between them. This CDR3 is built from 13 residues. The germline CDR1 and CDR2 sequences are SGDLS and YYNGEE. CDR3 amino acids: CASSMTPSAEAFF. The CDR3 bases are TGTGCCAGCAGCATGACACCGAGTGCTGAAGCTTTCTTT. Looking up the rest from reference TRBV9 and TRBJ1-1 gives the full variable domain: DSGVTQTPKHLITATGQRVTLRCSPRSGDLSVYWYQQSLDQGLQFLIQYYNGEERAKGNILERFSAQQFPDLHSELNLSSLELGDSALYFCASSMTPSAEAFFGQGTRLTVV.

The CDR3: CASSPDTRAETQYF. In DNA form, the CDR3 reads TGTGCCAGCAGCCCCGACACTAGGGCAGAGACCCAGTACTTC. The chain carries TRBV2 and TRBJ2-5; TRBD2 might be the D (5 bases). V was trimmed by 6 bases and J by 4 bases, leaving 15 bases between them. Germline V gene data show CDR1 as SNHLY and CDR2 as FYNNEI. There are 14 residues in the CDR3.

The genes are TRBV6-1 and TRBJ1-1, with 7 bases identical to TRBD1. Germline V CDR1 and CDR2: MNHNS, SASEGT. This CDR3 spans 14 amino acids. Germline trimming cut 3 bases from V and 4 bases from J; bases unmatched to any gene: 5. The CDR3 loop reads CASSEGQIITEAFF. The CDR3, as DNA: TGTGCCAGCAGTGAGGGACAGATTATCACTGAAGCTTTCTTT.

The chain uses TRBV19 and TRBJ1-2; 8 positions agree with TRBD1. The CDR3 is 15 residues long. The V gene's germline CDR1 is LNHDA and CDR2 SQIVND (reference sequence). V was pared by 2 bases and J by 8 bases, with 10 bases of the junction left unmatched. The CDR3 DNA reads as TGTGCCAGTAGTATAATTTCGGGGACAGGTAACGGCTACACCTTC. Residues: CASSIISGTGNGYTF.

The chain has TRBV7-9 and TRBJ1-1, with D possibly being TRBD1 (6 bases). CDR1 is SEHNR, CDR2 FQNEAQ, per germline (reference sequence). V was shortened by 5 bases and J by 6 bases, with 13 bases between the two germline ends. The CDR3 has 13 amino acids. The CDR3 bases are TGTGCCAGCAGCCGACCCGAGGGGGCTGAAGCTTTCTTT. Translating gives CASSRPEGAEAFF. Full variable domain (missing parts from reference TRBV7-9 and TRBJ1-1): DTGVSQNPRHKITKRGQNVTFRCDPISEHNRLYWYRQTLGQGPEFLTYFQNEAQLEKSRLLSDRFSAERPKGSFSTLEIQRTEQGDSAMYLCASSRPEGAEAFFGQGTRLTVV.

The V call is TRBV15, the J call TRBJ1-4; TRBD1 might be the D (5 bases). The CDR3 has 18 residues. Trimming removed 0 bases at V and 7 bases at J, with 21 bases between. Per germline, CDR1 LNHNV and CDR2 YYDKDF (reference sequence). CDR3 region: CATSRDYRRTGGGEKLFF. The CDR3 DNA follows: TGTGCCACCAGCAGAGATTATCGTCGTACCGGGGGTGGTGAAAAACTGTTTTTT.

Notes on this clone: At one of its ends the junction is not consistent with the germline gene, which may arise from a read error. V and J are TRBV12-5 and TRBJ2-6; 11 bases are shared with TRBD1. The V gene's germline CDR1 is LGHNT and CDR2 FRNRAP. The CDR3 covers 17 residues. CDR3 DNA: TGTGCTAGTGGGTTGGACAGGGGGCATTCTGGGGCCAACGTCCTGACTTTC. Translated, it gives CASGLDRGHSGANVLTF.

The CDR3, as DNA: TGTGCCTGGAGTCCTCCAGGGCCTGAAGCTTTCTTT. Encoded protein: CAWSPPGPEAFF. This rearrangement joins TRBV30 to TRBJ1-1; tentatively, D is TRBD1 (5 bases). The V gene lost 2 bases and the J gene lost 6 bases, with 10 bases spanning the gap. Germline V gene lookup returns CDR1 GTSNPN and CDR2 SVGIG (reference sequence). This CDR3 has 12 amino acids.

The chain links TRBV10-3 to TRBJ1-2; 9 bases match TRBD1. CDR3 length: 15 residues. Germline V gives CDR1 ENHRY, CDR2 SYGVKD. The V segment lost 3 bases and the J segment 3 bases; nucleotides outside the gene matches: 5. The CDR3 DNA reads TGTGCCATCAGTGACCCGGACAGGGGTGACTATGGCTACACCTTC. It specifies CAISDPDRGDYGYTF.